This TCR beta chain was observed in a study of identical twins. A word on this clonotype: Its antigen is unknown.

Study conclusions and caveats: Twin-shared out-of-frame alpha sequences were enriched for low generation probability. Within beta out-of-frame sequences, the excess sharing observed between twins was weaker.

The CDR3 is made up of 14 amino acids. The germline gives CDR1 LNHDA, CDR2 SQIVND (reference sequence). V lost 5 bases to trimming and J lost 5 bases, with 15 bases between them. TCRdb re-called the 5' RACE reads with MiXCR, one entry per CDR3 protein. This sample has about 450,000 distinct CDR3 sequences; approximately 18% occur once, and the top ten carry roughly 12%. This sequence was found in a man aged 45-65 years in good health. J is TRBJ2-5 and V is TRBV19; D uncertain. What was sequenced was naive T cells sorted from blood. CDR3 protein: CASSLRTQRETQYF. The CDR3 DNA sequence: TGTGCCAGTAGTCTCCGGACCCAAAGGGAGACCCAGTACTTC.